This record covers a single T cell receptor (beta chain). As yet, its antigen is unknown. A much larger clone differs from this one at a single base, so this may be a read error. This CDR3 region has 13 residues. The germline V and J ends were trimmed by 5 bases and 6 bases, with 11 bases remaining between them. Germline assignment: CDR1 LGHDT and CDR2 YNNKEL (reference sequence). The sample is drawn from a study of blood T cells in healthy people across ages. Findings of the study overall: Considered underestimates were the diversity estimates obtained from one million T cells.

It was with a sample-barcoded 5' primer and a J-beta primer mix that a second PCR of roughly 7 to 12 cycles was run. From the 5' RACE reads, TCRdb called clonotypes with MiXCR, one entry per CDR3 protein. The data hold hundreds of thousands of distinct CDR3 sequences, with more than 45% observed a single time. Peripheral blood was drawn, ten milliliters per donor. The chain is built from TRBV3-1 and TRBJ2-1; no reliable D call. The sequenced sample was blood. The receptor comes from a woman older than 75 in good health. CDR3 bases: TGTGCCAGCAGCGCATTGGAATTCAATGAGCAGTTCTTC. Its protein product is CASSALEFNEQFF.